This TCR beta chain came from a study of blood T cell repertoires in COVID-19. Study details: Sources were T cells, B-cell-depleted T cells, or PBMCs; the material itself was cDNA or gDNA.

As handled by the study authors: Using reference gene primer amplification, nucleated cell counts were estimated. Only in-frame clones appear in the TCRdb table, and some are missing; sequencing was by immunoSEQ multiplex PCR. V, J and clone size derive from that table, while D and trimming were established from the DNA sequence. The sample has just over 150,000 clones; roughly nine tenths are singletons. Trimming removed 4 bases from V and 7 bases from J, with 20 bases in between. The CDR3 runs to 16 residues. CDR1 is KGHSH, CDR2 LQKENI, per germline. The sequencing input was peripheral blood. This chain uses TRBV18 with TRBJ1-5; TRBD1 might be the D (5 bases). This sequence originates from a woman aged 70 to 79 with acute or convalescent COVID-19. CDR3 coding DNA: TGTGCCAGCTCACTTGGGGACGACCCTGGGAGGCAGCCCCAGCATTTT. This sequence encodes CASSLGDDPGRQPQHF.